A selection of T cell receptor beta chains follows, all from one sample in a study of shared clonotypes between healthy human individuals. Profiled with immunoSEQ multiplex PCR; TCRdb holds only in-frame clones, not every one. The table lists roughly 680,000 clones, 55% to 75% of them singletons. The sample taken for sequencing was memory CD4+ T cells sorted from blood. All receptors come from a woman aged 25 to 39 in good health. The conserved cysteine and the conserved F or W are not part of the CDR3 here.

v_gene	j_gene	CDR3aa
TRBV18	TRBJ1-3	ASSPVSSSGNTIY
TRBV2	TRBJ1-2	ASSELQHSNYGYT
TRBV18	TRBJ2-7	ASSNTALSYEQY
TRBV5-1	TRBJ1-4	ASSQEQGGEKLF
TRBV6-6	TRBJ2-2	ASSQKRQVRELF
TRBV28	TRBJ2-7	ASKASDYEQY
TRBV19	TRBJ1-4	ASSVTGNEKLF
TRBV10-3	TRBJ2-6	AISPGTAGANVLT
TRBV19	TRBJ2-7	ASSMGGQDGDYEQY
TRBV7-6	TRBJ2-5	ASSPTTAGPRNQY
TRBV5-4	TRBJ2-7	ASSSDRVGEQY
TRBV6-6	TRBJ1-4	ASSHDQQGFYEKLF
TRBV7-8	TRBJ1-5	ASSPGIGVLGNQPQH
TRBV9	TRBJ2-3	ASSVGASWSTDTQY
TRBV10-3	TRBJ2-5	AISRQQETQY
TRBV29-1	TRBJ2-1	SVDGGRSYNEQF
TRBV7-9	TRBJ1-4	ASTIAATNEKLF
TRBV5-1	TRBJ2-7	ASGRDPSYEQY
TRBV5-1	TRBJ2-2	ASSSSLASGNTGELF
TRBV28	TRBJ2-3	ASSSLGLGTDTQY
TRBV29-1	TRBJ1-2	SVEGRGYGYT
TRBV7-9	TRBJ1-2	ASSLAQTGNYGYT
TRBV7-9	TRBJ2-3	ASSLVLAGYTDTQY
TRBV7-2	TRBJ1-2	ASSPGQGDYGYT
TRBV4-2	TRBJ2-2	ASSQTSGRSFGELF
TRBV28	TRBJ1-4	ASTSSNEKLF
TRBV19	TRBJ2-3	ASSIDAPPGGADTQY
TRBV9	TRBJ1-2	ASSGTGTLPNYGYT
TRBV2	TRBJ1-2	ASTEEVGGYT
TRBV6-1	TRBJ2-7	ASTGQIYEQY
TRBV5-1	TRBJ2-7	ASSLDQFSYEQY
TRBV30	TRBJ1-5	AWSQAGGTDQPQH
TRBV11-2	TRBJ1-3	ASSLAGAGNTIY
TRBV28	TRBJ2-7	ASGSYEQY
TRBV5-5	TRBJ2-2	ASSLLAGVSGELF
TRBV28	TRBJ1-3	ASSPWGLSSGNTIY
TRBV11-2	TRBJ2-1	ASSLAPTSESYNEQF
TRBV19	TRBJ1-5	ASTNKGNQPQH
TRBV11-2	TRBJ1-2	ASSPRGGVPGYT
TRBV6-6	TRBJ1-1	ASSQGFGGTEAF
TRBV28	TRBJ2-7	ASSPLTWVGLGVYEQY
TRBV28	TRBJ1-5	ASTRRGGGNQPQH